This TCR beta chain was observed in a study of beta chain features in type 1 diabetes. Broader study findings: Moderate yet significant TCRB CDR3 shortening was seen in Type 1 diabetes patients in all four CD4+ subsets.

The CDR3 consists of 14 residues. Germline values: CDR1 SSHAT, CDR2 FNYEAQ (reference sequence). On this clone: Antigen unknown. One end of the junction does not line up with germline, which may come from a read error.

Every isolated RNA sample was fully reverse transcribed, so sequencing captured expressed TCRB transcripts. Sequenced by immunoSEQ multiplex PCR; TCRdb stores in-frame clones only, minus some. This sample has 100,000 to 150,000 clones, with around 15% found just once. The TCR was taken from a man between 18 and 29 years old with type 1 diabetes. The rearrangement uses TRBV7-7 and TRBJ2-2, with D perhaps matching TRBD1 (5 bases). The sequenced sample consisted of central memory CD4+ T cells from blood. Here the CDR3 DNA reads TGTGCTAGCAGCTTTTCCAGGGTTACCGGGGAGCTGTTTTTT. It yields the protein CASSFSRVTGELFF.